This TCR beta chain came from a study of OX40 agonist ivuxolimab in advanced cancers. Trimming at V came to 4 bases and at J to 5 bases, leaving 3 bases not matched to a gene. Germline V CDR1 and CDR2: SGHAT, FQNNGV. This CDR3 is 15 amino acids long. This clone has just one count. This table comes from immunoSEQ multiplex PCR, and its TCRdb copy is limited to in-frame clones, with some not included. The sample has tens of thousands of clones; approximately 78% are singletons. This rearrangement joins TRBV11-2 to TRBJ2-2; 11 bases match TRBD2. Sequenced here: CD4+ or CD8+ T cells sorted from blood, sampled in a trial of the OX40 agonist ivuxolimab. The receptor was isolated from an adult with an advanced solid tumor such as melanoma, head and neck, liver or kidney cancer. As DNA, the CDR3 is TGTGCCAGCAGCTCTAGCGGGAGGTCTACCGGGGAGCTGTTTTTT. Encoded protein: CASSSSGRSTGELFF.